The entry below gives a single TCR beta chain sequence along with its context. This clonotype has only a few counts. There is no known antigen for this receptor. A read error may produce the germline difference seen at one junction end. The data were obtained in a study of patients and donors after allogeneic stem cell transplantation (dated by TCRdb to about 2020). Counted from cysteine to phenylalanine, this CDR3 has 11 amino acids. This entry keeps only the CDR3 DNA: 33 bases, framed from base 1. CDR1 and CDR2 (LNHNV, YYDKDF) derive from the germline V gene (reference sequence). Receptors were amplified or captured by RT-PCR. Reads for this sample came from a NextSeq 550. The raw public data were reprocessed by TCRdb itself: fastp quality trimming at Q25, MiXCR clonotype calling, in-frame beta chains only. CDR3 protein duplicates are merged, each entry listing the most common genes and DNA. The sample data list roughly 200,000 distinct CDR3 sequences, and around two fifths of these were observed just once. The ten top clones hold around 35% of the sample.

The source material was blood, either unsorted or a sorted T cell fraction (not recorded which). This sequence was found in a human donor who was either an allogeneic HSCT recipient or a stem cell or donor lymphocyte infusion donor (not recorded which). It is not recorded whose cells these are; they may come from a transplant donor. The V and J segments used are TRBV15 and TRBJ1-2, and perhaps TRBD1 as D gene, on 5 matching bases. The DNA sequence follows: TGTGCCACCAGCCCCCCGGGGCCCCTTTCCTTC. This yields the protein CATSPPGPLSF.